This paragraph covers one T cell receptor (beta chain) sequence. Its specificity is unknown. CDR3 length: 12 amino acids. After removal of 7 bases from V and 7 bases from J, the junction contained 4 bases not matched to a gene. Looked up from germline, CDR1 is SQVTM and CDR2 is ANQGSEA. It was the approximately 130-subject validation cohort, separate from the approximately 620-subject first cohort, to which the donors belonged. TCRdb's copy holds only in-frame clones and misses some; the assay was immunoSEQ multiplex PCR. Counted here are 150,000 to 200,000 clones, roughly nine tenths occurring once; the ten biggest clones make up roughly 2.5%. The sample comes from a study of cytomegalovirus exposure and HLA in healthy donors. Background on the study: In a later analysis, the 130 or so validation repertoires were reported to have used the same platform as the roughly 700 first-cohort repertoires.

Overall study findings and caveats: The study flagged roughly 150 TCR beta chains as cytomegalovirus-associated. As was reported, the classifier diagnosed cytomegalovirus status with high specificity and sensitivity.

Sequenced: PBMCs. The sequence came from a man aged 18 to 29 in good health and CMV-seropositive. This rearrangement joins TRBV29-1 to TRBJ2-1, with TRBD1 matching 10 bases. The CDR3 region is CSGTGGVNEQFF. The CDR3 nucleotides are TGCAGCGGGACAGGGGGGGTGAATGAGCAGTTCTTC.